This T cell receptor beta chain originates from a study of blood T cell repertoires in COVID-19. The overall study: From the United States, Italy and Spain came samples of acute and convalescent COVID-19.

Produced via immunoSEQ multiplex PCR; TCRdb's table is partial and in-frame only. The sample lists about 150,000 clones, approximately 73% occurring once. The V gene lost 8 bases and the J gene lost 4 bases, with 17 bases spanning the gap. The CDR3 is 14 amino acids. Germline loops: CDR1 LNHDA, CDR2 SQIVND (reference sequence). The V and J genes are TRBV19 and TRBJ1-2, with D perhaps TRBD1 (6 bases). The TCR sequence derives from an elderly woman with acute or convalescent COVID-19. Source material: peripheral blood. CDR3 sequence reads: CASSTDRSAYGYTF. CDR3 DNA sequence: TGTGCCAGTTCCACGGACAGAAGCGCCTATGGCTACACCTTC.